These T cell receptor beta chains were read from a single sample in a study of blood T cell repertoires in COVID-19. Here immunoSEQ multiplex PCR was the method, and the copy in TCRdb shows in-frame clones only, minus some. The sample lists about 180,000 clones, about 80% occurring once. Sequencing used peripheral blood. The receptors were sampled from a woman aged 70-85 years with acute or convalescent COVID-19. Each CDR3 is given with its conserved first and last residue. A D gene is named only where the DNA matches it firmly. The size of a clone is reported for some rows only, either as once, few or many, or as a class for expanded clones.

NA	TRBD2	TRBJ2-1	TRBV7-9	CASRSAGENLRNEQFF	TGTGCCAGCAGATCCGCGGGGGAGAATCTGCGCAATGAGCAGTTCTTC
NA	TRBD1	TRBJ2-1	TRBV5-4	CASSSSRGQGAYNEQFF	TGTGCCAGCAGCTCCTCAAGGGGACAGGGGGCGTACAATGAGCAGTTCTTC
NA	TRBD2	TRBJ2-1	TRBV7-2	CASSFGTSGGREQFF	TGTGCCAGCAGCTTTGGGACTAGCGGGGGTCGGGAGCAGTTCTTC
NA	NA	TRBJ1-4	TRBV27	CASSLLGEEGEKLFF	TGTGCCAGCAGTTTATTAGGGGAAGAAGGTGAAAAACTGTTTTTT
NA	TRBD1	TRBJ1-2	TRBV3-1/TRBV3-2	CASSFRDRVYGYTF	TGTGCCAGCAGCTTCCGGGACAGGGTCTATGGCTACACCTTC
NA	TRBD1	TRBJ1-5	TRBV19	CASTSIGTGGDQPQHF	TGTGCCAGTACCTCAATCGGGACAGGGGGGGATCAGCCCCAGCATTTT
NA	NA	TRBJ2-1	TRBV2	CASSARAHEGNEQFF	TGTGCCAGCAGTGCCCGGGCACACGAGGGTAATGAGCAGTTCTTC
NA	NA	TRBJ1-1	TRBV6-6	CASVPPVNTEAFF	TGTGCCAGCGTCCCCCCCGTGAACACTGAAGCTTTCTTT
few	NA	TRBJ1-2	TRBV3-1/TRBV3-2	CASSQAPHSGYTF	TGTGCCAGCAGCCAGGCCCCTCACAGTGGCTACACCTTC
NA	NA	TRBJ2-3	TRBV9	CASSVGGQTGTDTQYF	TGTGCCAGCAGCGTAGGGGGGCAGACTGGCACAGATACGCAGTATTTT
NA	TRBD1	TRBJ1-2	TRBV25-1	CASTPGQAAVGYTF	TGTGCCAGCACCCCGGGACAGGCAGCGGTTGGCTACACCTTC
NA	TRBD2	TRBJ2-7	TRBV4-2	CASSPGRGAAYEQYF	TGTGCCAGCAGCCCTGGGCGGGGGGCAGCCTACGAGCAGTACTTC
NA	TRBD1	TRBJ1-2	TRBV30	CAWSVADRPVF	TGTGCCTGGAGTGTAGCGGACAGGCCAGTCTTC
few	NA	TRBJ1-6	TRBV30	CAWSVSSYNSPLHF	TGTGCCTGGAGTGTTTCCAGTTATAATTCACCCCTCCACTTT
NA	NA	TRBJ2-7	TRBV29-1	CSVGQTGVSEQYF	TGCAGCGTTGGACAGACAGGCGTGAGCGAGCAGTACTTC
NA	TRBD2	TRBJ2-1	TRBV10-3	CAISESQLAGGEQFF	TGTGCCATCAGTGAGAGTCAACTAGCGGGAGGTGAGCAGTTCTTC
NA	NA	TRBJ1-4	TRBV15	CATSRDFGRTNEKLFF	TGTGCCACCAGCAGAGATTTCGGGAGAACTAATGAAAAACTGTTTTTT
NA	TRBD1	TRBJ1-5	TRBV9	CASSPGQGAGSNQPQHF	TGTGCCAGCAGCCCCGGACAGGGGGCGGGAAGCAATCAGCCCCAGCATTTT
few	NA	TRBJ1-5	TRBV5-1	CASSEDQPQHF	TGCGCCAGCAGCGAGGATCAGCCCCAGCATTTT
NA	NA	TRBJ1-1	TRBV4-1	CASSQVGTEAFF	TGCGCCAGCAGCCAAGTCGGCACTGAAGCTTTCTTT
NA	TRBD1	TRBJ1-4	TRBV5-1	CVSHYGTEATNEKLFF	TGCGTCAGCCACTACGGGACAGAGGCAACTAATGAAAAACTGTTTTTT
NA	TRBD1	TRBJ2-1	TRBV19	CASSRRPGQTYNEQFF	TGTGCCAGTAGTAGGCGACCGGGACAGACCTACAATGAGCAGTTCTTC
NA	NA	TRBJ1-1	TRBV19	CASSRLFERPNTEAFF	TGTGCCAGTAGTAGACTTTTCGAACGGCCGAACACTGAAGCTTTCTTT
NA	NA	TRBJ2-1	TRBV30	CAWGGSFASAYNEQFF	TGTGCCTGGGGGGGGTCGTTCGCTAGCGCTTACAATGAGCAGTTCTTC
NA	NA	TRBJ2-5	TRBV11-1	CASSQRRGQETQYF	TGTGCCAGCAGCCAGAGACGGGGCCAAGAGACCCAGTACTTC
NA	NA	TRBJ1-5	TRBV19	CASSPPITVNQPQHF	TGTGCCAGTAGTCCCCCCATTACAGTCAATCAGCCCCAGCATTTT
NA	NA	TRBJ1-3	TRBV30	CAWTTGSSGNTIYF	TGTGCCTGGACTACAGGTAGCTCTGGAAACACCATATATTTT
NA	NA	TRBJ1-2	TRBV5-8	CASSRITSADYGYTF	TGTGCCAGCAGCCGCATTACATCCGCGGACTATGGCTACACCTTC
NA	TRBD2	TRBJ2-5	TRBV4-3	CASSQDFLSGQETQYF	TGCGCCAGCAGCCAAGATTTCCTTAGCGGGCAAGAGACCCAGTACTTC
few	NA	TRBJ2-7	TRBV30	CAWSVQRGYEQYF	TGTGCCTGGAGTGTACAAAGGGGTTACGAGCAGTACTTC
once	TRBD2	TRBJ2-3	TRBV7-2	CASSLGLAGGTDTQYF	TGTGCCAGCAGCTTAGGACTAGCGGGGGGCACAGATACGCAGTATTTT
NA	NA	TRBJ1-2	TRBV4-3	CASSQDQTFNYGYTF	TGCGCCAGCAGCCAAGATCAGACATTCAACTATGGCTACACCTTC
NA	TRBD1	TRBJ1-4	TRBV28	CAATGTGKAGWDEKLFF	TGTGCTGCTACCGGGACAGGGAAGGCAGGGTGGGATGAAAAACTGTTTTTT
NA	TRBD1	TRBJ1-1	TRBV7-9	CASSSRDREAFF	TGTGCCAGCAGCTCGCGGGACAGGGAAGCTTTCTTT
few	NA	TRBJ1-3	TRBV11-2	CASSAGVSGNTIYF	TGTGCCAGCAGCGCAGGGGTGTCTGGAAACACCATATATTTT
few	NA	TRBJ2-3	TRBV7-2	CASSPGTFSTDTQYF	TGTGCCAGCAGCCCTGGGACATTTAGCACAGATACGCAGTATTTT
NA	TRBD1	TRBJ2-7	TRBV7-3	CASSLQAGTVYEQYF	TGTGCCAGCAGCTTACAGGCCGGGACAGTCTACGAGCAGTACTTC
NA	NA	TRBJ1-2	TRBV11-2	CASSLDRQGGYTF	TGTGCCAGCAGCTTAGATAGACAAGGCGGCTACACCTTC
NA	TRBD1	TRBJ2-3	TRBV11-1	CASSPGQGTDTQYF	TGTGCCAGCAGCCCCGGACAGGGAACAGATACGCAGTATTTT
NA	TRBD1	TRBJ2-7	TRBV28	CATTDRRSYEQYF	TGTGCCACTACGGACAGGCGCTCCTACGAGCAGTACTTC
NA	NA	TRBJ1-2	TRBV18	CASSPVLQTDFYGYTF	TGTGCCAGCTCACCCGTCCTTCAGACAGACTTCTATGGCTACACCTTC
NA	TRBD2	TRBJ2-5	TRBV24-1	CATSTASGGTYF	TGTGCCACCAGTACGGCTAGCGGGGGGACTTACTTC
NA	NA	TRBJ1-6	TRBV5-1	CASSAGPVDSPLHF	TGCGCCAGCAGCGCGGGACCTGTGGATTCACCCCTCCACTTT
once	TRBD2	TRBJ2-3	TRBV7-7	CASSLGTSGGASTDTQYF	TGTGCTAGCAGCTTAGGGACTAGCGGGGGAGCTAGCACAGATACGCAGTATTTT
NA	NA	TRBJ1-3	TRBV28	CATSGGAAGNTIYF	TGTGCCACCTCGGGGGGGGCCGCTGGAAACACCATATATTTT
NA	TRBD2	TRBJ2-3	TRBV4-3	CASSQEASGGGTDTQYF	TGCGCCAGCAGCCAAGAGGCTAGCGGGGGGGGCACAGATACGCAGTATTTT
NA	TRBD1	TRBJ1-2	TRBV27	CASSHDRGLVYTF	TGTGCCAGCAGTCATGACAGGGGACTTGTGTACACCTTC
NA	TRBD1	TRBJ2-5	TRBV5-1	CASSQRLRTGGQETQYF	TGCGCCAGCAGCCAAAGGTTGAGGACAGGGGGCCAAGAGACCCAGTACTTC
NA	NA	TRBJ1-6	TRBV6-5	CASSYRPSGNSPLHF	TGTGCCAGCAGTTACCGTCCGTCGGGAAATTCACCCCTCCACTTT